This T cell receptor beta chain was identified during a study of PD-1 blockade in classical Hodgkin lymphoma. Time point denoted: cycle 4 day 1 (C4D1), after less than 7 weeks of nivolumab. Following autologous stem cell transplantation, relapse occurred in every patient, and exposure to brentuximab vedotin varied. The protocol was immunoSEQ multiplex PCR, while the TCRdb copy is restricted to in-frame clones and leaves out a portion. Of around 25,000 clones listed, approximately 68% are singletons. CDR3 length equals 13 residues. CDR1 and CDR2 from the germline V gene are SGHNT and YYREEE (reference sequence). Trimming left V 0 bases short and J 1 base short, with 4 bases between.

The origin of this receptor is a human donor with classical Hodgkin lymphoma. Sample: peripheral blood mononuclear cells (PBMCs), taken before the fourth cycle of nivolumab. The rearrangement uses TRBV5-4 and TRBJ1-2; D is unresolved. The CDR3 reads CASSLVSNYGYTF. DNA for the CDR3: TGTGCCAGCAGCTTGGTTAGTAACTATGGCTACACCTTC.